One and the same sample provided the 22 T cell receptor beta chains below, sequenced in a study of shared clonotypes between healthy human individuals. Profiled with immunoSEQ multiplex PCR; TCRdb holds only in-frame clones, not every one. The data hold about 120,000 clones, with around 68% observed a single time. Sequencing used memory CD8+ T cells sorted from blood. Stated subset: CD45RO+ cells pooled with CCR7-negative TemRA cells. The receptors here all came from a woman aged 30 to 39 in good health.

The chain carries TRBV18 and TRBJ1-2; D may be TRBD1 (6 bases). Germline V gives CDR1 KGHSH, CDR2 LQKENI. The CDR3 is 17 residues long. The V end lost 9 bases, the J end lost 0 bases, and 23 bases lay between the germline ends. This chain's CDR3 is CASYPSKGGAPNYGYTF. The CDR3 coding sequence is TGTGCCAGTTACCCGTCAAAAGGGGGAGCCCCTAACTATGGCTACACCTTC.

In its sample, this clone was seen many times. Written as DNA, the CDR3 is TGTGCCAGCTTCCAGGGCAGTGCCGGGGAGCTGTTTTTT. Translated, it gives CASFQGSAGELFF. This chain connects TRBV5-4 to TRBJ2-2; a possible D gene is TRBD1 (5 bases). This CDR3 region has 13 residues. V was trimmed by 7 bases and J by 6 bases, leaving 13 bases between them. Germline V gene lookup returns CDR1 SGHNT and CDR2 YYREEE (reference sequence).

In this sample, this clone turned up a few times. J is TRBJ2-1 and V is TRBV6-4, with D perhaps matching TRBD1 (6 bases). The germline CDR1 and CDR2 sequences are MRHNA and SNTAGT. The CDR3 totals 13 residues. V was trimmed by 3 bases and J by 7 bases, leaving 10 bases between them. The CDR3 loop reads CASSEEGENEQFF. DNA for the CDR3: TGTGCCAGCAGTGAAGAGGGGGAAAATGAGCAGTTCTTC.

The chain recombines TRBV11-2 with TRBJ1-1, with TRBD1 matching over 11 bases. CDR3 length: 16 residues. J gave up 1 base and V 5 bases, and 6 bases lay outside the gene matches. Germline V gene data show CDR1 as SGHAT and CDR2 as FQNNGV. CDR3 sequence (DNA): TGTGCCAGCAGCCGGACAGGGGGCGATTGGAACACTGAAGCTTTCTTT. Amino acid sequence: CASSRTGGDWNTEAFF.

This chain links TRBV5-1 with TRBJ2-1; 7 positions match TRBD2. V was clipped by 6 bases and J by 0 bases; unmatched bases: 9. Germline-derived CDR1 and CDR2 are SGHRS and YFSETQ. The CDR3 is 16 residues long. The CDR3 protein is CASKGLGGSSYNEQFF. CDR3 DNA: TGCGCCAGCAAGGGGTTAGGCGGGAGCTCCTACAATGAGCAGTTCTTC.

This clone occurred a few times. The rearrangement uses TRBV6-6 and TRBJ1-5; no clear D gene. Germline V CDR1 and CDR2: MNHNY, SVGAGI (reference sequence). The CDR3 loop spans 16 amino acids. The V end was cut by 0 bases, the J end by 8 bases, with 17 bases between. The CDR3 protein is CASSYSRAGFAEPQHF. CDR3 DNA: TGTGCCAGCAGTTACTCCCGAGCGGGGTTTGCGGAGCCCCAGCATTTT.

The genes are TRBV7-8 and TRBJ1-3; D is undetermined. In germline, CDR1 is SGHVS, CDR2 FQNEAQ. The CDR3 extends over 19 amino acids. The V end lost 3 bases, the J end lost 1 base, and 22 bases lay between the germline ends. CDR3 DNA sequence: TGTGCCAGCAGCTTTGCGCTACCCCGGCCGGCCTCATCTGGAAACACCATATATTTT. Its protein product is CASSFALPRPASSGNTIYF.

The rearrangement joins TRBV6-6 to TRBJ2-1; 9 positions match TRBD2. With V trimmed by 4 bases and J by 6 bases, 10 bases remained unmatched. Germline-derived CDR1 and CDR2 are MNHNY and SVGAGI (reference sequence). CDR3 size: 16 residues. CDR3 residues: CASSSVIAGVGNEQFF. The CDR3 DNA sequence: TGTGCCAGCAGTTCCGTTATAGCGGGAGTGGGCAATGAGCAGTTCTTC.

The chain has TRBV28 and TRBJ1-5; no firm D call. V lost 5 bases and J 5 bases, leaving 19 bases between the germline ends. Germline V gene lookup returns CDR1 MDHEN and CDR2 SYDVKM. The length of the CDR3 is 16 residues. The CDR3 coding sequence is TGTGCCAGCAGTCCCCTTGGAGGGCAGCCCGATCAGCCCCAGCATTTT. It encodes CASSPLGGQPDQPQHF.

In DNA form, the CDR3 reads TGTGCCATCAGTGAGTCGAGACGTACCCGTCGAGGGGGCGAGCAGTACTTC. This codes for CAISESRRTRRGGEQYF. The gene calls are TRBV10-3 and TRBJ2-7, with a weak D call TRBD1 (6 bases). CDR3 size: 17 residues. V lost 0 bases and J lost 6, with 21 bases in between. Per the germline V gene, CDR1 is ENHRY and CDR2 is SYGVKD.

V and J are TRBV25-1 and TRBJ2-1, with D maybe TRBD2 (6 bases). V was shortened by 3 bases and J by 8 bases, with 23 bases between the two germline ends. Germline lookup yields CDR1 MGHDK and CDR2 SYGVNS. This CDR3 is 17 amino acids long. The CDR3 DNA follows: TGTGCCAGCAGTGACCGTCGGGACTCGCCCCTTAGATATGAGCAGTTCTTC. Translation gives CASSDRRDSPLRYEQFF.

This clone turned up a few times. A read error may account for a junction end that differs from germline. This chain connects TRBV10-3 to TRBJ1-3, with a possible D match to TRBD1 (5 bases). The V gene's germline CDR1 is ENHRY and CDR2 SYGVKD. There are 16 residues in the CDR3. The chain's CDR3 is CAISDTGRTIGSTIYF. The CDR3 bases are TGTGCCATCAGTGACACCGGGAGGACAATAGGAAGCACCATATATTTT.

V usage is TRBV5-1 and J usage is TRBJ2-1; D remains ambiguous. This CDR3 comprises 15 residues. The germline CDR1 and CDR2 sequences are SGHRS and YFSETQ. V was cut by 4 bases and J by 2 bases, with 13 bases left in between. CDR3 nucleotides: TGCGCCAGCAGCCCCCCCTTTGCTGCCTACAATGAGCAGTTCTTC. Residues: CASSPPFAAYNEQFF.

V is TRBV29-1 and J is TRBJ2-1; no clear D. Trimming removed 3 bases at V and 6 bases at J, with 12 bases between. The V gene's germline CDR1 is SQVTM and CDR2 ANQGSEA. The CDR3 has 13 residues. The CDR3 loop reads CSVEVDPGNEQFF. The DNA for the CDR3 is TGCAGCGTTGAGGTGGACCCTGGCAATGAGCAGTTCTTC.

The V call is TRBV19, the J call TRBJ2-3, with TRBD2 as a possible D gene (5 bases). Germline CDR1 is LNHDA and CDR2 is SQIVND (reference sequence). V lost 8 bases and J lost 2, with 17 bases in between. The CDR3 runs 15 residues. CDR3 sequence reads: CASGQRTDPTDTQYF. In nucleotides, the CDR3 is TGTGCCAGTGGGCAGAGGACTGACCCCACAGATACGCAGTATTTT.

The chain couples TRBV9 to TRBJ2-2; 7 bases fit TRBD2. Per germline, CDR1 SGDLS and CDR2 YYNGEE. This CDR3 has 16 amino acids. Trimming removed 0 bases from V and 5 bases from J; junction bases left unmatched: 7. The CDR3 reads CASSVEGGRGTGELFF. In DNA, the CDR3 is TGTGCCAGCAGCGTAGAAGGCGGGAGAGGAACCGGGGAGCTGTTTTTT.

The CDR3 loop reads CASRFVDTQYF. CDR3 bases: TGTGCCAGCAGATTTGTAGATACGCAGTATTTT. The rearrangement links TRBV28 to TRBJ2-3; D remains ambiguous. Germline loops: CDR1 MDHEN, CDR2 SYDVKM. The CDR3 has 11 residues. V lost 6 bases to trimming and J lost 5 bases, with 6 bases between them.

The chain links TRBV10-3 to TRBJ2-2; TRBD2 matches 7 bases. CDR3 length: 14 amino acids. V was pared by 3 bases and J by 4 bases, with 2 bases of the junction left unmatched. Germline V gives CDR1 ENHRY, CDR2 SYGVKD. This CDR3 reads CAISDWGGTGELFF. CDR3 nucleotides: TGTGCCATCAGTGATTGGGGGGGCACCGGGGAGCTGTTTTTT.

V and J are TRBV11-2 and TRBJ2-6; no clear D. Germline V gives CDR1 SGHAT, CDR2 FQNNGV. V was clipped by 2 bases and J by 13 bases, with 9 bases between them. The CDR3 contains 12 residues. CDR3 nucleotide sequence: TGTGCCAGCAGCTTAATAGGAAATGTCCTGACTTTC. Translation gives CASSLIGNVLTF.

In regard to this clone: A far larger clone is one base from this, pointing to a likely read error. This chain uses TRBV7-4 with TRBJ1-1, with unresolved D. Between the trimmed V and J ends, which lost 5 bases and 1 base, there was a span of 5 bases. The CDR3 is made up of 12 amino acids. CDR1 and CDR2 (germline): SGHVT, SQSDAQ. CDR3 sequence: CASSRGNTEAFF. CDR3 bases: TGTGCCAGCAGCCGGGGGAACACTGAAGCTTTCTTT.

This clone occurred many times. The chain uses TRBV7-9 and TRBJ1-1; TRBD1 matches 8 bases. Germline V CDR1 and CDR2: SEHNR, FQNEAQ (reference sequence). The CDR3 has 13 residues. After removal of 5 bases from V and 3 bases from J, the junction contained 2 bases not matched to a gene. In DNA form, the CDR3 reads TGTGCCAGCAGCGACAGGGGTTACACTGAAGCTTTCTTT. It is translated as CASSDRGYTEAFF.

The J gene is TRBJ2-7, the V gene TRBV6-1; the D gene is possibly TRBD2 (5 bases). The CDR3 length is 14 residues. Germline CDR1 and CDR2: MNHNS and SASEGT. V lost 3 bases and J lost 1, with 10 bases in between. The CDR3, as DNA: TGTGCCAGCAGTGAGGAGGTGATTTCCTACGAGCAGTACTTC. It translates to CASSEEVISYEQYF.